Each of the 8 T cell receptor beta chains below was sequenced from the same sample in a study of T cells in Graves' hyperthyroidism and ophthalmopathy. RNA transcripts were the template for amplifying TCR beta CDR3 regions. HTBI primers were employed in a first-round RT-PCR of the TCR CDR3. MiXCR, run by TCRdb on the multiplex PCR reads, gives a single entry per CDR3 protein. The repertoire has about 350,000 distinct CDR3 sequences, over 15% of them found once; the top ten carry about 16%. The sequencing sample was made of blood. The receptors were gathered from a woman aged 40 to 50 with Graves' ophthalmopathy.

This clonotype was counted at least ten times. The genes are TRBV30 and TRBJ1-1; D might be TRBD1 (5 bases). The CDR3 has 15 residues. Trimming removed 0 bases at V and 6 bases at J, with 17 bases between. Per the germline V gene, CDR1 is GTSNPN and CDR2 is SVGIG (reference sequence). The CDR3 loop reads CAWSVTIRGSAEAFF. CDR3 coding DNA: TGTGCCTGGAGTGTAACAATAAGGGGAAGCGCTGAAGCTTTCTTT.

This clonotype was counted at least ten times. Here the CDR3 reads CASSNDRVWSYEQYF. The CDR3 region has the DNA TGTGCCAGCAGTAACGACAGGGTATGGTCCTACGAGCAGTACTTC. The chain combines TRBV2 with TRBJ2-7, with 7 bases matching TRBD1. CDR1 and CDR2 (germline): SNHLY, FYNNEI. The V segment lost 5 bases and the J segment 1 base; nucleotides outside the gene matches: 8. CDR3 length: 15 amino acids.

This clonotype came up once. The chain links TRBV9 to TRBJ1-3; D is possibly TRBD1 (6 bases). CDR3 length: 17 amino acids. Trimming stripped 4 bases from V and 0 bases from J, with 17 bases between. Germline assignment: CDR1 SGDLS and CDR2 YYNGEE. CDR3 DNA sequence: TGTGCCAGCAGCCCCACCACAGGGACTCTCTCTGGAAACACCATATATTTT. Translation: CASSPTTGTLSGNTIYF. Drawing the rest from reference TRBV9 and TRBJ1-3, the complete variable domain is DSGVTQTPKHLITATGQRVTLRCSPRSGDLSVYWYQQSLDQGLQFLIQYYNGEERAKGNILERFSAQQFPDLHSELNLSSLELGDSALYFCASSPTTGTLSGNTIYFGEGSWLTVV.

This clonotype has ten or more counts. V is TRBV11-3 and J is TRBJ2-2, with 8 bases aligning to TRBD2. V was clipped by 3 bases and J by 4 bases; unmatched bases: 7. The CDR3 is 16 amino acids. CDR1 is SGHNT and CDR2 is YENEEA in the germline V gene. The CDR3 loop reads CASSFEGLGVTGELFF. The CDR3 region has the DNA TGTGCCAGCAGCTTTGAGGGACTAGGCGTCACCGGGGAGCTGTTTTTT.

The gene calls are TRBV6-1 and TRBJ2-2; D remains unclear. The CDR3 length is 14 residues. Trimming took off 7 bases at V and 1 base at J, with 10 bases between the two ends. The germline V gene encodes CDR1 MNHNS and CDR2 SASEGT. The CDR3 coding sequence is TGTGCCAGCATATTGACGGGGAACACCGGGGAGCTGTTTTTT. Encoded protein: CASILTGNTGELFF.

This clonotype was observed many times. The CDR3 sequence is CAIRDRDRRGTEAFF. The CDR3 DNA follows: TGTGCCATCAGAGACAGGGACAGAAGGGGCACTGAAGCTTTCTTT. This chain joins TRBV10-3 and TRBJ1-1; 7 bases align to TRBD1. From germline, CDR1 is ENHRY and CDR2 SYGVKD. CDR3 length equals 15 residues. The J segment lost 4 bases and the V segment lost 6 bases, leaving 11 bases of the junction unmatched.

At least ten counts were recorded for this clonotype. The V call is TRBV30, the J call TRBJ1-1; D call uncertain. V was cut by 3 bases and J by 0 bases, with 2 bases left in between. The CDR3 sequence is 11 residues long. Germline loops: CDR1 GTSNPN, CDR2 SVGIG (reference sequence). The CDR3 coding sequence is TGTGCCTGGAGCATGAACACTGAAGCTTTCTTT. This translates into CAWSMNTEAFF.

This clonotype was observed many times. The chain recombines TRBV11-2 with TRBJ2-5; TRBD2 aligns across 7 bases. The CDR3 has 15 amino acids. Germline assignment: CDR1 SGHAT and CDR2 FQNNGV. With 6 bases clipped from V and 1 base from J, the junction kept 8 bases outside the gene matches. The CDR3 protein is CASSTRGTTQETQYF. DNA of the CDR3: TGTGCCAGCAGTACGAGAGGGACTACCCAAGAGACCCAGTACTTC.